Shown below are 32 T cell receptor beta chains from a single sample sequenced in a study of CD8 T cells in ankylosing spondylitis. TCRdb re-analysed the 5' RACE reads in MiXCR, keeping a single row per CDR3 protein. The table includes some 200,000 distinct CDR3 sequences, roughly 13% detected once. Material: blood, either unsorted or a sorted T cell fraction (not recorded which). Every receptor here comes from a male donor with ankylosing spondylitis or in good health (not recorded which).

This clonotype was detected only a few times. The rearrangement uses TRBV7-9 and TRBJ1-5, with 9 bases lining up with TRBD1. The CDR3 extends over 17 amino acids. V trimming: 5 bases; J trimming: 0 bases; junction bases outside the gene matches: 8. CDR1 SEHNR and CDR2 FQNEAQ come from the germline V gene (reference sequence). The CDR3 DNA reads TGTGCCAGCAGCCCCGGACAGGGGACTGATAGCAATCAGCCCCAGCATTTT. Its protein product is CASSPGQGTDSNQPQHF.

This clonotype showed up just a few times. The CDR3 loop reads CASSQETANYGYTF. The CDR3 nucleotides read TGTGCCAGCAGCCAAGAGACAGCCAACTATGGCTACACCTTC. The V gene is TRBV3-1, the J gene TRBJ1-2; D is possibly TRBD1 (5 bases). Trimming shortened V by 0 bases and J by 2 bases, and 7 bases separated the two germline ends. Germline CDR1 and CDR2: LGHDT and YNNKEL (reference sequence). CDR3 length equals 14 residues. Combining the CDR3 with reference TRBV3-1 and TRBJ1-2 gives the whole variable domain DTAVSQTPKYLVTQMGNDKSIKCEQNLGHDTMYWYKQDSKKFLKIMFSYNNKELIINETVPNRFSPKSPDKAHLNLHINSLELGDSAVYFCASSQETANYGYTFGSGTRLTVV.

This chain links TRBV10-3 with TRBJ2-1; tentative D call: TRBD2 (5 bases). V shed 6 bases and J shed 9 bases, with 12 bases lying between them. The germline CDR1 and CDR2 sequences are ENHRY and SYGVKD. The length of the CDR3 is 12 residues. CDR3 coding DNA: TGTGCCATCAGGGACTTGTACGGTGAGCAGTTCTTC. Amino acids: CAIRDLYGEQFF.

This clonotype has only a few counts. The chain is built from TRBV12-3 or TRBV12-4 and TRBJ1-4, with D hard to call. CDR3 length: 15 amino acids. V lost 5 bases, J lost 4 bases, and 14 bases lay in between. DNA for the CDR3: TGTGCCAGCAGTGATAACCGGGCCCATAATGAAAAACTGTTTTTT. Its translation: CASSDNRAHNEKLFF.

The V and J genes are TRBV5-1 and TRBJ1-4; tentative D call: TRBD1 (5 bases). CDR1 is SGHRS and CDR2 is YFSETQ in the germline V gene. Trimming removed 1 base from V and 6 bases from J, with 10 bases in between. The CDR3 spans 14 residues. CDR3 protein: CASSLIQGDEKLFF. DNA for the CDR3: TGCGCCAGCAGCTTGATCCAGGGAGATGAAAAACTGTTTTTT.

This clonotype was seen repeatedly, ten times or more. The chain employs TRBV12-3 or TRBV12-4 and TRBJ1-1, with no clear D. CDR3 length equals 11 residues. V dropped 5 bases and J dropped 8 bases, with 9 bases sitting between them. As DNA, the CDR3 is TGTGCCAGCAGTAGGACCGACGAAGCTTTCTTT. It yields the protein CASSRTDEAFF.

This chain connects TRBV5-1 to TRBJ1-1, with D tentatively TRBD1 (6 bases). Germline V gene lookup returns CDR1 SGHRS and CDR2 YFSETQ. This CDR3 is built from 13 residues. V dropped 3 bases and J dropped 7 bases, with 13 bases sitting between them. The CDR3 DNA follows: TGCGCCAGCAGCTACGGACAGAACTTTGAAGCTTTCTTT. Translating gives CASSYGQNFEAFF.

The chain joins TRBV5-1 to TRBJ1-2, with D maybe TRBD1 (6 bases). The CDR3 runs to 18 residues. Germline-derived CDR1 and CDR2 are SGHRS and YFSETQ. Trimming removed 0 bases at V and 2 bases at J, with 20 bases between. In DNA form, the CDR3 reads TGCGCCAGCAGCTTGGCCTGGGAAAGGGACACGGGGAACTATGGCTACACCTTC. Translating gives CASSLAWERDTGNYGYTF.

The J gene is TRBJ1-2, the V gene TRBV9; a weak D match, TRBD1 (5 bases). This CDR3 has 15 amino acids. The germline gives CDR1 SGDLS, CDR2 YYNGEE. The V end was cut by 0 bases, the J end by 6 bases, with 15 bases between. CDR3 protein: CASSVEDTPWDGYTF. The CDR3 DNA sequence: TGTGCCAGCAGCGTAGAGGACACTCCTTGGGATGGCTACACCTTC.

The chain recombines TRBV12-3 or TRBV12-4 with TRBJ1-1; the D gene is possibly TRBD1 (5 bases). Between the trimmed V and J ends, which lost 5 bases and 6 bases, there was a span of 13 bases. The CDR3 contains 13 residues. Here the CDR3 reads CASSTGTLSEAFF. The DNA of the CDR3 is TGTGCCAGCAGTACCGGGACTCTCTCTGAAGCTTTCTTT.

This rearrangement joins TRBV5-5 to TRBJ1-1; D gene ambiguous. Trimming cost V 3 bases and J 0 bases, with 6 bases left between them. Germline V gene lookup returns CDR1 SGHKS and CDR2 YYEKEE (reference sequence). The length of the CDR3 is 13 residues. Here the CDR3 reads CASSSGMNTEAFF. In DNA, the CDR3 is TGTGCCAGCAGCTCCGGGATGAACACTGAAGCTTTCTTT.

This clonotype occurred many times. V usage is TRBV4-1 and J usage is TRBJ2-2, with TRBD2 matching over 8 bases. The CDR3 consists of 17 residues. The V and J ends lost 1 base and 1 base, in that order; junction bases with no gene match: 5. From germline, CDR1 is MGHRA and CDR2 YSYEKL. As DNA, the CDR3 is TGCGCCAGCAGCCAAGTAACGCTAGCGGGGAACACCGGGGAGCTGTTTTTT. Translating gives CASSQVTLAGNTGELFF.

This clonotype was detected only a few times. This chain connects TRBV5-6 to TRBJ2-2; 7 bases match TRBD2. Per the germline V gene, CDR1 is SGHDT and CDR2 is YYEEEE. The CDR3 contains 16 residues. V shed 4 bases, J shed 7 bases, and the junction held 13 bases outside the gene matches. The CDR3 DNA follows: TGTGCCAGCAGCCCTCCCGCGGGAGTGACGGGCGGGGAGCTGTTTTTT. Translated, it gives CASSPPAGVTGGELFF.

CDR3 protein: CSASGGAYNEQFF. DNA of the CDR3: TGCAGTGCTAGCGGGGGGGCCTACAATGAGCAGTTCTTC. V usage is TRBV20-1 and J usage is TRBJ2-1; 8 bases align to TRBD2. Per germline, CDR1 DFQATT and CDR2 SNEGSKA (reference sequence). With V trimmed by 3 bases and J by 2 bases, 0 bases remained unmatched. The CDR3 spans 13 residues.

The chain links TRBV7-2 to TRBJ2-7; 9 bases line up with TRBD2. Germline V lookup: CDR1 SGHTA, CDR2 FQGNSA. Germline trimming cut 2 bases from V and 4 bases from J; bases unmatched to any gene: 9. The CDR3 loop spans 16 amino acids. The CDR3 loop is CASSLLASGALYEQYF. Here the CDR3 DNA reads TGTGCCAGCAGCTTATTGGCTAGCGGGGCCCTTTACGAGCAGTACTTC.

This clonotype was picked up a small number of times. The J gene is TRBJ2-7, the V gene TRBV27; 8 bases are shared with TRBD1. The germline gives CDR1 MNHEY, CDR2 SMNVEV (reference sequence). CDR3 length equals 15 residues. Trimming removed 5 bases from V and 1 base from J; junction bases left unmatched: 7. The CDR3 DNA sequence: TGTGCCAGCAGTCTCGGGACAGGAACTTCCTACGAGCAGTACTTC. Translation gives CASSLGTGTSYEQYF.

This clonotype was counted a few times. The rearrangement joins TRBV5-6 to TRBJ2-4; D might be TRBD2 (6 bases). The CDR3 has 16 residues. Germline V gene sequence: CDR1 SGHDT, CDR2 YYEEEE. The germline V and J ends were trimmed by 0 bases and 8 bases, with 18 bases remaining between them. CDR3 loop: CASSLGGGGARDIQYF. In DNA form, the CDR3 reads TGTGCCAGCAGCTTGGGTGGCGGAGGGGCCCGAGACATTCAGTACTTC.

Of note for this clonotype: At one boundary the junction diverges from the germline segment, which might be a read error. V is TRBV14 and J is TRBJ2-1, with a possible D match to TRBD2 (7 bases). Germline V gives CDR1 SGHDN, CDR2 FVKESK. The CDR3 consists of 16 residues. The CDR3 loop is CASSQARGQHYDEQFF. The CDR3 DNA reads as TGTGCCAGCAGCCAAGCGCGGGGGCAGCACTACGATGAGCAGTTCTTC.

This clonotype has a handful of counts. The CDR3 nucleotides are TGTGCCAGCAGTGAAGCCCAAGGGACAGGAAGCTACGAGCAGTACTTC. It is translated as CASSEAQGTGSYEQYF. The rearrangement uses TRBV2 and TRBJ2-7; 8 bases map to TRBD1. The germline CDR1 and CDR2 sequences are SNHLY and FYNNEI. V lost 0 bases to trimming and J lost 3 bases; unmatched junction nucleotides: 7. CDR3 length: 16 residues.

This sequence joins TRBV27 and TRBJ2-7; D is unclear. The length of the CDR3 is 11 residues. Germline V gene lookup returns CDR1 MNHEY and CDR2 SMNVEV (reference sequence). With 6 bases removed from V and 7 bases from J, the gap between germline ends came to 10 bases. The CDR3 protein is CASSSGVEQYF. In nucleotides, the CDR3 is TGTGCCAGCAGCTCAGGAGTGGAGCAGTACTTC.

Only a few counts were recorded for this clonotype. V is TRBV4-1 and J is TRBJ2-7, with D tentatively TRBD1 or TRBD2 (6 bases each). This CDR3 has 17 amino acids. The V gene lost 0 bases and the J gene lost 1 base, with 16 bases spanning the gap. Looked up from germline, CDR1 is MGHRA and CDR2 is YSYEKL. The chain's CDR3 is CASSQDWGDTLSYEQYF. CDR3 DNA: TGCGCCAGCAGCCAAGATTGGGGGGACACCCTATCCTACGAGCAGTACTTC.

The V and J genes are TRBV19 and TRBJ2-2; 9 bases fit TRBD1. The ends lost 5 bases at V and 7 bases at J; junction bases unmatched: 8. Germline CDR1 LNHDA, CDR2 SQIVND (reference sequence). CDR3 length: 15 residues. CDR3: CASSPGQGRGGELFF. CDR3 DNA sequence: TGTGCCAGTAGTCCGGGACAGGGAAGGGGCGGGGAGCTGTTTTTT.

This clonotype was observed a few times. The chain is built from TRBV30 and TRBJ2-1; D not certain. The V gene's germline CDR1 is GTSNPN and CDR2 SVGIG (reference sequence). The V gene lost 6 bases and the J gene lost 6 bases, with 12 bases spanning the gap. The CDR3 contains 12 residues. The CDR3 DNA is TGTGCCTGTCTGTGGCACCTCAATGAGCAGTTCTTC. Translated, it gives CACLWHLNEQFF.

The CDR3: CASSPGGAGELFF. The CDR3 nucleotides read TGTGCCAGCAGTCCGGGGGGCGCCGGGGAGCTGTTTTTT. The chain couples TRBV12-3 or TRBV12-4 to TRBJ2-2; TRBD2 might be the D (7 bases). The CDR3 covers 13 residues. The V end was cut by 5 bases, the J end by 6 bases, with 10 bases between.

This clonotype has just a few counts. The chain is built from TRBV2 and TRBJ2-5; 8 bases are a match to TRBD1. The CDR3 is 14 amino acids. Germline lookup yields CDR1 SNHLY and CDR2 FYNNEI. V was pared by 7 bases and J by 2 bases, with 6 bases of the junction left unmatched. The CDR3 bases are TGTGCCAGCACGCCAGGACAGGGTCAAGAGACCCAGTACTTC. Translation: CASTPGQGQETQYF.

There are a few counts of this clonotype. This sequence joins TRBV6-1 and TRBJ2-7, with 9 bases fitting TRBD1. This CDR3 has 16 residues. CDR1 and CDR2 from the germline V gene are MNHNS and SASEGT. Trimming cost V 7 bases and J 5 bases; bases outside gene matches: 15. CDR3 DNA: TGTGCCAGCACCCCAGGCCGGACAGGGGAAAAGGACGAGCAGTACTTC. This gives the protein CASTPGRTGEKDEQYF.

There are many counts of this clonotype. V usage is TRBV7-2 and J usage is TRBJ2-2, with 9 bases aligning to TRBD2. V dropped 5 bases and J dropped 5; count of bases not matched to a gene: 6. This CDR3 is 15 amino acids long. Germline V gives CDR1 SGHTA, CDR2 FQGNSA. Here the CDR3 reads CASSPAGGGTGELFF. DNA for the CDR3: TGTGCCAGCAGCCCAGCGGGAGGAGGAACCGGGGAGCTGTTTTTT.

The chain's CDR3 is CASSPEGLGTQYF. The CDR3 DNA is TGTGCCAGCAGCCCCGAGGGCCTAGGGACCCAGTACTTC. V usage is TRBV6-1 and J usage is TRBJ2-5; D possibly corresponds to TRBD2 (5 bases). Trimming took off 6 bases at V and 7 bases at J, with 15 bases between the two ends. CDR3 size: 13 residues. From germline, CDR1 is MNHNS and CDR2 SASEGT.

This clonotype has just a few counts. The chain joins TRBV12-3 or TRBV12-4 to TRBJ1-2; the D is unclear. This CDR3 is built from 13 residues. V was trimmed by 1 base and J by 4 bases, leaving 7 bases between them. CDR3 in amino acids: CASSLGAAYGYTF. CDR3 DNA sequence: TGTGCCAGCAGTTTAGGAGCAGCCTATGGCTACACCTTC.

This rearrangement joins TRBV6-4 to TRBJ2-1, with D perhaps assigned TRBD1 or TRBD2 (7 bases each). The CDR3 sequence is 14 residues long. The germline CDR1 and CDR2 sequences are MRHNA and SNTAGT. V lost 5 bases and J 5 bases, leaving 13 bases between the germline ends. The CDR3 nucleotides are TGTGCCAGCAGTCCCCAGGGGGGGCACAATGAGCAGTTCTTC. Translating it yields CASSPQGGHNEQFF.

This clonotype was detected a few times. This sequence joins TRBV4-2 and TRBJ2-6; D is possibly TRBD2 (5 bases). The V end was cut by 0 bases, the J end by 1 base, with 10 bases between. The CDR3 length is 17 residues. Germline CDR1 reads LGHNA; CDR2 reads YNFKEQ. The CDR3 loop reads CASSQESSGSGANVLTF. CDR3 coding DNA: TGTGCCAGCAGCCAAGAAAGTTCGGGATCTGGGGCCAACGTCCTGACTTTC.

The rearrangement uses TRBV6-5 and TRBJ2-1, with D hard to call. With 6 bases removed from V and 9 bases from J, the gap between germline ends came to 9 bases. This CDR3 region has 11 residues. The germline V gene encodes CDR1 MNHEY and CDR2 SVGAGI. CDR3 loop: CASSSIGEQFF. Written as DNA, the CDR3 is TGTGCCAGCAGCTCTATCGGTGAGCAGTTCTTC.